This T cell receptor (beta chain) stems from a study of Tregs in tolerant kidney transplant recipients. CD4+CD25+CD127- Tregs, CD4+CD25- non-Tregs, CD4 and CD8 cells were sorted. This CDR3 contains 15 residues. Between the trimmed V and J ends, which lost 6 bases and 5 bases, there was a span of 22 bases. The V gene's germline CDR1 is SQVTM and CDR2 ANQGSEA. Sequencing was performed with immunoSEQ multiplex PCR; in TCRdb, only in-frame clones are kept and a portion is missing. The sample lists about 240,000 clones, about 86% occurring once. Worth noting for this clone: Antigen specificity is unknown.

Study findings and constraints: Tregs expanded with activated donor B cells seemed most donor-specific. Validation in larger populations is needed because few patients were studied.

This chain uses TRBV29-1 with TRBJ1-2, with D possibly matching TRBD1 (6 bases). Specimen: CD4+ T cells from blood. The sequence derives from a human donor in good health. CDR3 in amino acids: CSVGLEGEAWYGYTF. The CDR3 coding sequence is TGCAGCGTCGGCCTCGAGGGGGAGGCCTGGTATGGCTACACCTTC.